This T cell receptor (beta chain) was retrieved from a study of T cell repertoires in cytomegalovirus infection. Study-wide background: Public TCR beta signature analysis indicated the presence of both CMV infection and matching HLA type.

Comment on this clonotype: As yet, its antigen is unknown. At one end the junction does not follow the germline gene, possibly because of a read error.

TCRdb ran MiXCR on the reads and lists one entry per CDR3 protein. The table lists about 360,000 distinct CDR3 sequences, 15% to 20% of them singletons. Broader study findings: The ex vivo response was dominated by HLA-C-restricted CMV-specific TCR beta clonotypes. Based on cumulative public TCR beta family frequency, carriers of CMV plus the relevant HLA were identified.

Germline values: CDR1 SGHTA, CDR2 FQGNSA. The CDR3 length is 13 residues. The receptor comes from a human donor in good health (CMV status not recorded). Some clones in this sample may be carry-over from other donors' samples. The chain couples TRBV7-2 to TRBJ2-2; D is unclear. Sequenced material: PBMCs. The CDR3 sequence is CASSLQPTRELFF. Here the CDR3 DNA reads TGTGCCAGCAGCTTACAGCCCACCCGGGAGCTGTTTTTT. Drawing the rest from reference TRBV7-2 and TRBJ2-2, the complete variable domain is GAGVSQSPSNKVTEKGKDVELRCDPISGHTALYWYRQSLGQGLEFLIYFQGNSAPDKSGLPSDRFSAERTGGSVSTLTIQRTQQEDSAVYLCASSLQPTRELFFGEGSRLTVL.